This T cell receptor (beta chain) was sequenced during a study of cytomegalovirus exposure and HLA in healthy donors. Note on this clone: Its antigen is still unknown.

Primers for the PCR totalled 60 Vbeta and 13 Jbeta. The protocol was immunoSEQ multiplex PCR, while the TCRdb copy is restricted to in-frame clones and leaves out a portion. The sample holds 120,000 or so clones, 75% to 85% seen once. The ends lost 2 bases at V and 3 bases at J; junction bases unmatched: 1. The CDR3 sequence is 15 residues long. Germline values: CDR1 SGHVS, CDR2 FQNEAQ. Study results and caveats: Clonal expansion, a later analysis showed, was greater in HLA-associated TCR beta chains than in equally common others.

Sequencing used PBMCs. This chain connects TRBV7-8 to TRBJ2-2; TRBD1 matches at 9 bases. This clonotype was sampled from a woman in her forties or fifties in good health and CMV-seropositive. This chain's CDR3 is CASSLRDRDTGELFF. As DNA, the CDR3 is TGTGCCAGCAGCTTACGGGACAGGGACACCGGGGAGCTGTTTTTT. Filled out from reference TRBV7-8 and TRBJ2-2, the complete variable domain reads GAGVSQSPRYKVAKRGQDVALRCDPISGHVSLFWYQQALGQGPEFLTYFQNEAQLDKSGLPSDRFFAERPEGSVSTLKIQRTQQEDSAVYLCASSLRDRDTGELFFGEGSRLTVL.